The 18 T cell receptor beta chains below come from one sample, sequenced in a study of response to subunit inactivated influenza vaccine. TCRdb reprocessed the RT-PCR reads with MiXCR, giving one entry per CDR3 protein. Among around 790,000 distinct CDR3 sequences listed, around 20% were seen once. Sequenced material: PBMCs from blood, taken around 5 days after vaccination. These receptors were collected from a man in his fifties or sixties who received an inactivated influenza vaccine.

The chain has TRBV5-5 and TRBJ1-4, with 9 bases matching TRBD1. The CDR3 covers 15 residues. The trim removed 0 bases at V and 6 bases at J, leaving 3 bases unmatched. CDR1 and CDR2 from the germline V gene are SGHKS and YYEKEE (reference sequence). As DNA, the CDR3 is TGTGCCAGCAGCTTGGTGACAGGGGGGGATGAAAAACTGTTTTTT. The encoded protein is CASSLVTGGDEKLFF.

In this sample, this clonotype turned up a few times. CDR3 loop: CASSIWDSEKLFF. The DNA of the CDR3 is TGTGCCAGCAGTATTTGGGACAGTGAAAAACTGTTTTTT. The chain employs TRBV12-3 or TRBV12-4 and TRBJ1-4; TRBD1 matches at 7 bases. The CDR3 is 13 amino acids. The V and J ends lost 5 bases and 7 bases, in that order; junction bases with no gene match: 4.

This clonotype has just a few counts. The chain uses TRBV7-3 and TRBJ2-2; D is unresolved. Per germline, CDR1 SGHTA and CDR2 FQGTGA. The V end was cut by 2 bases, the J end by 1 base, with 5 bases between. This CDR3 has 14 amino acids. The CDR3 loop is CASSLHVNTGELFF. The CDR3 nucleotides are TGTGCCAGCAGCTTACACGTGAACACCGGGGAGCTGTTTTTT.

The chain combines TRBV7-6 with TRBJ1-6; TRBD1 agrees at 9 bases. Germline values: CDR1 SGHVS, CDR2 FNYEAQ. The CDR3 runs to 15 residues. V dropped 4 bases and J dropped 5; count of bases not matched to a gene: 3. The CDR3 protein is CASSYGTGNNSPLHF. CDR3 in DNA: TGTGCCAGCAGCTACGGGACAGGGAATAATTCACCCCTCCACTTT.

This clonotype was seen a handful of times. The CDR3 DNA is TGTGCCAGCAGTTCACAGGGTGGGCGGCAAGAGACCCAGTACTTC. Its protein product is CASSSQGGRQETQYF. This chain connects TRBV28 to TRBJ2-5, with a tentative D call TRBD1 (6 bases). V gave up 4 bases and J gave up 2 bases, with 14 bases separating them. Per the germline V gene, CDR1 is MDHEN and CDR2 is SYDVKM. The CDR3 totals 15 residues.

The chain combines TRBV9 with TRBJ2-7; perhaps TRBD2 as D (6 bases). Germline loops: CDR1 SGDLS, CDR2 YYNGEE. V was cut by 0 bases and J by 1 base, with 11 bases left in between. The CDR3 is made up of 15 amino acids. Here the CDR3 DNA reads TGTGCCAGCAGCGTAGCTAGGGACTTATCCTACGAGCAGTACTTC. This gives the protein CASSVARDLSYEQYF.

The chain is built from TRBV7-2 and TRBJ2-4; 10 bases are a match to TRBD2. The length of the CDR3 is 17 residues. V shed 5 bases and J 0 bases; nucleotides not matched to a gene: 7. CDR1 and CDR2 (germline): SGHTA, FQGNSA. CDR3 amino acids: CASSPVAGGGAKNIQYF. In DNA, the CDR3 is TGTGCCAGCAGCCCGGTAGCGGGGGGTGGAGCCAAAAACATTCAGTACTTC.

The chain couples TRBV12-3 or TRBV12-4 to TRBJ1-5; D is uncertain. There are 12 residues in the CDR3. V was shortened by 3 bases and J by 7 bases, with 7 bases between the two germline ends. The CDR3 reads CASSLARQPQHF. CDR3 nucleotide sequence: TGTGCCAGCAGTTTGGCGAGACAGCCCCAGCATTTT.

The chain links TRBV7-2 to TRBJ2-3, with 7 nucleotides matching TRBD2. Germline CDR1 and CDR2: SGHTA and FQGNSA. V gave up 0 bases and J gave up 3 bases; unmatched junction bases: 3. The CDR3 runs to 15 residues. The DNA for the CDR3 is TGTGCCAGCAGCTTAGCTTTTAGCGGGACAGATACGCAGTATTTT. Its translation is CASSLAFSGTDTQYF.

This sequence joins TRBV27 and TRBJ2-3; 11 bases line up with TRBD2. Per germline, CDR1 MNHEY and CDR2 SMNVEV (reference sequence). The CDR3 covers 16 residues. V gave up 5 bases and J gave up 5 bases; unmatched junction bases: 9. The CDR3 sequence is CASSPQTSGVGDTQYF. The CDR3 nucleotides are TGTGCCAGCAGTCCGCAGACTAGCGGGGTGGGAGATACGCAGTATTTT.

This clonotype was counted a few times. The chain is built from TRBV4-3 and TRBJ2-1; TRBD2 agrees at 7 bases. The germline V gene encodes CDR1 LGHNA and CDR2 YSLEER. V trimming: 6 bases; J trimming: 7 bases; junction bases outside the gene matches: 12. There are 15 residues in the CDR3. The CDR3 protein is CASRLGVAGGNEQFF. The DNA of the CDR3 is TGCGCCAGCAGACTCGGCGTAGCGGGTGGAAATGAGCAGTTCTTC.

The chain joins TRBV29-1 to TRBJ2-7; 10 nucleotides align to TRBD1. This CDR3 is 13 amino acids long. Germline V CDR1 and CDR2: SQVTM, ANQGSEA. V shed 7 bases and J 5 bases; nucleotides not matched to a gene: 8. DNA of the CDR3: TGCAGCGCAGGACAGGGGGGAGGGAACGAGCAGTACTTC. Protein: CSAGQGGGNEQYF.

In this sample, this clonotype turned up a few times. The chain couples TRBV18 to TRBJ2-1; the D call may be TRBD1 or TRBD2 (6 bases each). Germline CDR1 KGHSH, CDR2 LQKENI. Trimming removed 3 bases from V and 7 bases from J, with 13 bases in between. The CDR3 contains 14 residues. The CDR3 protein is CASSPKRGANEQFF. CDR3 sequence (DNA): TGTGCCAGCTCACCTAAGAGGGGGGCTAATGAGCAGTTCTTC.

This clonotype was seen a handful of times. The chain couples TRBV5-1 to TRBJ1-1; the match to TRBD1 covers 7 bases. Germline assignment: CDR1 SGHRS and CDR2 YFSETQ. J gave up 5 bases and V 1 base, and 5 bases lay outside the gene matches. The CDR3 consists of 14 residues. CDR3 sequence (DNA): TGCGCCAGCAGCTTGTGGGGACAGTCAACTGAAGCTTTCTTT. This sequence encodes CASSLWGQSTEAFF.

This clonotype has only one observation. The chain couples TRBV7-9 to TRBJ2-3; no reliable D call. Per the germline V gene, CDR1 is SEHNR and CDR2 is FQNEAQ (reference sequence). With 6 bases removed from V and 3 bases from J, the gap between germline ends came to 19 bases. This CDR3 has 16 residues. CDR3 protein: CASRVGYTVQTDTQYF. Written as DNA, the CDR3 is TGTGCCAGCAGAGTAGGGTACACGGTGCAGACAGATACGCAGTATTTT.

The chain carries TRBV7-8 and TRBJ2-5, with TRBD1 matching over 10 bases. From germline, CDR1 is SGHVS and CDR2 FQNEAQ. The CDR3 spans 16 residues. V was pared by 5 bases and J by 4 bases, with 10 bases of the junction left unmatched. In DNA, the CDR3 is TGTGCCAGCAGCCCTTGGGACAGGGGAAGAACAGAGACCCAGTACTTC. Its protein product is CASSPWDRGRTETQYF.

This clonotype was counted only a few times. The genes are TRBV7-9 and TRBJ2-5; D is unresolved. Trimming took off 1 base at V and 3 bases at J, with 9 bases between the two ends. Germline-derived CDR1 and CDR2 are SEHNR and FQNEAQ (reference sequence). The CDR3 has 14 amino acids. The chain's CDR3 is CASSLVRFEETQYF. The CDR3 DNA follows: TGTGCCAGCAGCTTAGTTCGGTTCGAAGAGACCCAGTACTTC.

CDR3 amino acids: CASSSDRGSTGELFF. DNA for the CDR3: TGTGCCAGCAGTAGTGACAGGGGGTCCACCGGGGAGCTGTTTTTT. V is TRBV12-3 or TRBV12-4 and J is TRBJ2-2, with 9 positions matching TRBD1. This CDR3 has 15 amino acids. Trimming removed 5 bases from V and 4 bases from J; junction bases left unmatched: 5.